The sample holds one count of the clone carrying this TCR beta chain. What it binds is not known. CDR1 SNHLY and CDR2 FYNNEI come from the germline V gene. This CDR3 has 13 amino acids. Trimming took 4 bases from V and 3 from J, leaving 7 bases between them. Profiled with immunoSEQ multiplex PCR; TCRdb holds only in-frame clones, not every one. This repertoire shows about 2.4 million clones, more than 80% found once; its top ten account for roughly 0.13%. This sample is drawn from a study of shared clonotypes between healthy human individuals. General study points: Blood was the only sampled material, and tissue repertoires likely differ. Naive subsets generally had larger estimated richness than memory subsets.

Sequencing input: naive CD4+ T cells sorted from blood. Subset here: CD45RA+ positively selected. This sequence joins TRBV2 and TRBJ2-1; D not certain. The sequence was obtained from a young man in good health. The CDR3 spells CASSGTVYNEQFF. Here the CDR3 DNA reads TGTGCCAGCAGTGGGACCGTCTACAATGAGCAGTTCTTC.